The 7 T cell receptor beta chains below were found in one sample sequenced in a study of T cell responses to AZD1222 COVID-19 vaccine. The protocol was immunoSEQ multiplex PCR, while the TCRdb copy is restricted to in-frame clones and leaves out a portion. The data show 120,000 or so clones, around 93% seen once. Sample: peripheral blood, taken on day 0 of AZD1222 vaccination. The receptor set was obtained from an adult in good health.

The rearrangement uses TRBV3-1 (or the pseudogene TRBV3-2) and TRBJ1-1; possible D gene TRBD1, 5 bases. The CDR3 consists of 16 residues. The V and J ends lost 1 base and 0 bases respectively, with 12 bases between them. Looked up from germline, CDR1 is LGHDT and CDR2 is YNNKEL (reference sequence). CDR3 protein: CASSQVLHRMNTEAFF. For the CDR3, the DNA is TGTGCCAGCAGCCAAGTCCTGCACAGGATGAACACTGAAGCTTTCTTT.

J is TRBJ1-2 and V is TRBV28; D remains unclear. Germline-derived CDR1 and CDR2 are MDHEN and SYDVKM. CDR3 length equals 11 residues. Between the trimmed V and J ends, which lost 7 bases and 3 bases, there was a span of 6 bases. The CDR3 protein is CASMGDYGYTF. Here the CDR3 DNA reads TGTGCCAGCATGGGCGACTATGGCTACACCTTC.

The V gene is TRBV30, the J gene TRBJ2-7, with D possibly TRBD1 on 6 matching bases. Germline values: CDR1 GTSNPN, CDR2 SVGIG (reference sequence). There are 14 residues in the CDR3. V gave up 3 bases and J gave up 0 bases, with 12 bases separating them. CDR3 loop: CAWRAGDTSYEQYF. CDR3 DNA sequence: TGTGCCTGGAGGGCAGGGGACACCTCCTACGAGCAGTACTTC.

V gene TRBV5-1 combines with J gene TRBJ2-2, with TRBD2 matching over 11 bases. Germline CDR1 SGHRS, CDR2 YFSETQ. This CDR3 has 16 residues. V shed 0 bases, J shed 4 bases, and the junction held 2 bases outside the gene matches. CDR3 region: CASSLALAGGTGELFF. The CDR3 nucleotides read TGCGCCAGCAGCTTGGCGCTAGCGGGAGGCACCGGGGAGCTGTTTTTT.

The chain uses TRBV10-3 and TRBJ2-1, with a weak D call TRBD2 (5 bases). The CDR3 consists of 14 residues. Germline values: CDR1 ENHRY, CDR2 SYGVKD. Trimming removed 4 bases from V and 5 bases from J, with 12 bases in between. CDR3 nucleotide sequence: TGTGCCATCAGTGTAGGACTCCTGAACAATGAGCAGTTCTTC. Protein product: CAISVGLLNNEQFF.

V and J are TRBV5-4 and TRBJ2-1, with D perhaps being TRBD1 or TRBD2 (5 bases each). The CDR3 covers 15 residues. Germline V CDR1 and CDR2: SGHNT, YYREEE (reference sequence). V was cut by 1 base and J by 4 bases, with 12 bases left in between. The chain's CDR3 is CASSLPGPDYNEQFF. CDR3 DNA sequence: TGTGCCAGCAGCTTGCCGGGACCCGATTACAATGAGCAGTTCTTC.

The V gene is TRBV30, the J gene TRBJ1-4; 9 bases are shared with TRBD1. V shed 5 bases and J 7 bases; nucleotides not matched to a gene: 8. The length of the CDR3 is 14 residues. Germline V CDR1 and CDR2: GTSNPN, SVGIG (reference sequence). The CDR3: CAWGYRGRGEKLFF. DNA for the CDR3: TGTGCCTGGGGGTACAGGGGGCGCGGTGAAAAACTGTTTTTT.